This T cell receptor beta chain was retrieved from a study of T-cell memory formation after mild COVID-19. Looking at the study overall: TCR clusters were mostly confined to one donor each.

The length of the CDR3 is 15 residues. Germline V gives CDR1 LGHDT, CDR2 YNNKEL (reference sequence). V was shortened by 1 base and J by 2 bases, with 12 bases between the two germline ends. A remark on this clonotype: What it binds is not known.

TCRdb processed the 5' RACE reads anew with MiXCR; each CDR3 protein has one entry. This sample has fewer than 650,000 distinct CDR3 sequences; roughly a fifth occur once, and the top ten carry around 9.2%. Whole-study findings and limits: Clones which contracted sat mainly in CM and EM if CD4+, and in EMRA if CD8+. Contracting clones from day 15 to 85 showed balanced CD4/CD8; later expanders favored CD4+.

The sequenced material came from PBMCs or a T cell subset sorted from them (not recorded which). This chain joins TRBV3-1 and TRBJ2-7, with a tentative D call TRBD1 (6 bases). This TCR was sampled from an adult woman who had mild COVID-19 (a few samples of this study predate the infection). Cell type and time point are not known. The CDR3, as DNA: TGTGCCAGCAGCCAAGTAGGACAGTTCCCCTACGAGCAGTACTTC. Translated: CASSQVGQFPYEQYF.